This TCR beta chain stems from a study of T cell repertoires in cytomegalovirus infection. MiXCR, applied by TCRdb to the reads, yields one record per CDR3 protein. Among approximately 500,000 distinct CDR3 sequences, 30% to 35% were seen once, and the ten largest hold roughly 15%. The trim removed 4 bases at V and 6 bases at J, leaving 8 bases unmatched. This CDR3 spans 15 amino acids. From germline, CDR1 is KGHDR and CDR2 SFDVKD. General observations from the study: Cumulative frequency (of public TCR beta family members) identified carriers of CMV plus the relevant HLA.

There are a few counts of this clonotype. Its antigen is as yet unknown. The specimen was cultured PBMCs, collected from culture after CMV antigen stimulation. The receptor's source is a human donor in good health (CMV status not recorded). Some clones in this sample may be carry-over from other donors' samples. The rearrangement links TRBV24-1 to TRBJ2-1, with 7 nucleotides matching TRBD1. CDR3 protein: CATSESDRVSNEQFF. CDR3 sequence (DNA): TGTGCCACCAGTGAATCAGACAGGGTGAGCAATGAGCAGTTCTTC.